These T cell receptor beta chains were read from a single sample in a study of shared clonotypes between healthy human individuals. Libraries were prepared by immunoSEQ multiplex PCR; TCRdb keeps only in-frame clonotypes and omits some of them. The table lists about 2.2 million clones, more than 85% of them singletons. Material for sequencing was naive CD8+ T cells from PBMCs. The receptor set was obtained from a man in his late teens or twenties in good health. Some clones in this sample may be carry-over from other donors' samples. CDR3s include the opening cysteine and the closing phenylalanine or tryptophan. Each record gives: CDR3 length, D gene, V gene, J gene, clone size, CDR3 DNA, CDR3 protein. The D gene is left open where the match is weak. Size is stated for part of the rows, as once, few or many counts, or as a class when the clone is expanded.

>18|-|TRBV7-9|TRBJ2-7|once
TGTGCCAGCACGAGATTCAAGGGGGGATCCTTTGGGACCCAAGAGCAGTACTTC
CASTRFKGGSFGTQEQYF
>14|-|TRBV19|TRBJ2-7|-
TGTGCCAGTAGTATGTCGGGGGCCTACTACGAGCAGTACTTC
CASSMSGAYYEQYF
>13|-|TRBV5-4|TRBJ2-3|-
TGTGCCAGCAGCTTTTCCGGGGCAGATACGCAGTATTTT
CASSFSGADTQYF
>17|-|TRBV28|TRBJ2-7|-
TGTGCCAGCAGTTTATCCGTTCAGGGGACGGAGACCTACGAGCAGTACTTC
CASSLSVQGTETYEQYF
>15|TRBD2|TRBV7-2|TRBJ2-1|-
TGTGCCAGCAGCTTACTGGCGGGAGAGATTTATGAGCAGTTCTTC
CASSLLAGEIYEQFF
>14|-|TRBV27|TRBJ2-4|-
TGTGCCAGCAGTCTCAACCCCCTCCGAGACATTCAGTACTTC
CASSLNPLRDIQYF
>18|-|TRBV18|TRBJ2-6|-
TGTGCCAGCTCACCACCGGACATTCCAACCTCTGGGGCCAACGTCCTGACTTTC
CASSPPDIPTSGANVLTF
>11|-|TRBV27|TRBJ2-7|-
TGTGCCAGCAGTTCCTCAGGGCCAATTCTTTTC
CASSSSGPILF
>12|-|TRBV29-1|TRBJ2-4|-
TGCAGCGGCCAGGGGATCGGGAACATTCAGTACTTC
CSGQGIGNIQYF
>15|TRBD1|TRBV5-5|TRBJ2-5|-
TGTGCCAGAACACATCAGACAGGGGCGGAGGAGACCCAGTACTTC
CARTHQTGAEETQYF
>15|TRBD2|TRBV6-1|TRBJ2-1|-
TGTGCCAGCAGTGAATTGGCGGGAGCTTACAATGAGCAGTTCTTC
CASSELAGAYNEQFF
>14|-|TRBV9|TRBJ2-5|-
TGTGCCAGCAGCGTAGACAGGGCGCAAGAGACCCAGTACTTC
CASSVDRAQETQYF
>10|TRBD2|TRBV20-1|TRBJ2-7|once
TGCAGCGCGGGGGTGAACGAGCAGTACTTC
CSAGVNEQYF
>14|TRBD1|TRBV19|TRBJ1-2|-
TGTGCCAGTAGTATCAGGGGGCGAAGCTATGGCTACACCTTC
CASSIRGRSYGYTF
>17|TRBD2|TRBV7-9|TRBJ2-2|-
TGTGCCAGCAGCTTATCCCGACTAGCGGTCAACACCGGGGAGCTGTTTTTT
CASSLSRLAVNTGELFF
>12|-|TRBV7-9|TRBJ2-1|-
TGTGCCAGCAGCGCAGGCTACAATGAGCAGTTCTTC
CASSAGYNEQFF
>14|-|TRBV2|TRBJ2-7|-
TGTGCCAGCATTTCGTTGGTTATGGACTACGAGCAGTACTTC
CASISLVMDYEQYF
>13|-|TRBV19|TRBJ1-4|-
TGTGCCAGTATAGCAGGGACTAATGAAAAACTGTTTTTT
CASIAGTNEKLFF
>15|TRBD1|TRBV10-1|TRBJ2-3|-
TGCGCCAGCAGTGAGGGACAGGGGGAACCAGATACGCAGTATTTT
CASSEGQGEPDTQYF
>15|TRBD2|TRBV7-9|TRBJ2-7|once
TGTGCCAGCAGCCAGTCTAGCGGACCATTCTACGAGCAGTACTTC
CASSQSSGPFYEQYF
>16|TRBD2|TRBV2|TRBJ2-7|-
TGTGCCAGCAATCCTATCTCTAGCGGGAGGGCCTACGAGCAGTACTTC
CASNPISSGRAYEQYF
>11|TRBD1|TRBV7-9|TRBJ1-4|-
TGTGCCAGCAGCTTCGGGACAGAACTGTTTTTT
CASSFGTELFF
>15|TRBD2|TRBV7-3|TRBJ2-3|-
TGTGCCAGCAGCCCCACGGGGGGGTACACAGATACGCAGTATTTT
CASSPTGGYTDTQYF
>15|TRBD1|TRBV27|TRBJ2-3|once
TGTGCCAGCAGTTTATCGACAGGGGACACAGATACGCAGTATTTT
CASSLSTGDTDTQYF
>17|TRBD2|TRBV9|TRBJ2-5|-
TGTGCCAGCAGCGTAAGCGGGGGGGCGGGAGCGGGAGAGACCCAGTACTTC
CASSVSGGAGAGETQYF
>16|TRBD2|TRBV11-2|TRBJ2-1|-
TGTGCCAGCAGCTTAGACCTAGCGGGCCACAACAATGAGCAGTTCTTC
CASSLDLAGHNNEQFF
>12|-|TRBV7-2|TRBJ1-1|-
TGTGCCAGCAGCTTAGGGGCATTCGAAGCTTTCTTT
CASSLGAFEAFF
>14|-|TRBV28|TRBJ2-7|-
TGTGCCAGCAGTTCCCTCCCGGGAGTGGACGAGCAGTACTTC
CASSSLPGVDEQYF
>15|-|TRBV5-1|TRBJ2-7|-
TGCGCCAGCAGAGAGGGGGGCCTATTTAACTACGAGCAGTACTTC
CASREGGLFNYEQYF
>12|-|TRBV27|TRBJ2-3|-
TGTGCCAGTAACACCCCCACAGATACGCAGTATTTT
CASNTPTDTQYF
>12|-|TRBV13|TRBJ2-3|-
TGTGCCAGCAGCTTAGGCGGGGATACGCAGTATTTT
CASSLGGDTQYF
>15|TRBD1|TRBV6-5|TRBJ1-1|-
TGTGCCAGCAGTTCTAGGACAGGGACGAACACTGAAGCTTTCTTT
CASSSRTGTNTEAFF
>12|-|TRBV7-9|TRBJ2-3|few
TGTGCCAGCAGCCCCCCCACAGATACGCAGTATTTT
CASSPPTDTQYF
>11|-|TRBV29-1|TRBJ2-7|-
TGCAGCGTTCGCCTCTCCTACGAGCAGTACTTC
CSVRLSYEQYF
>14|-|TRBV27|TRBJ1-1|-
TGTGCCAGCAGTGAGGGACTCCCGGGCGCTGAAGCTTTCTTT
CASSEGLPGAEAFF
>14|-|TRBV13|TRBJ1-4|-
TGTGCCAGCAGCTTAGGCAGGGATAATGAAAAACTGTTTTTT
CASSLGRDNEKLFF
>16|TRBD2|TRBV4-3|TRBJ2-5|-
TGCGCCAGCAGCCAAGATCGCCTAGCGGGAAGGGAGACCCAGTACTTC
CASSQDRLAGRETQYF
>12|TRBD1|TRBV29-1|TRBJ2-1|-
TGCAGCGGACAGGGGACCTACAATGAGCAGTTCTTC
CSGQGTYNEQFF
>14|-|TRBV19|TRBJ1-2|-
TGTGCCAGTAGTCCCCAGGGCAAGATTGGTGGCTACACCTTC
CASSPQGKIGGYTF
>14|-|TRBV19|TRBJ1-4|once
TGTGCCAGTAGGGCAGTCGCAACTAATGAAAAACTGTTTTTT
CASRAVATNEKLFF
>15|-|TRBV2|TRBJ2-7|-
TGTGCCAGCAGTAGTAGCAGCGGTGACTCCTACGAGCAGTACTTC
CASSSSSGDSYEQYF
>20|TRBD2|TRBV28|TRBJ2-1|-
TGTGCCAGCAGTCACCCGGGACTAGCGGCGGGCGCCGGCTCCTACAATGAGCAGTTCTTC
CASSHPGLAAGAGSYNEQFF
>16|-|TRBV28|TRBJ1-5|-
TGTGCCAGCAGTTCGGACAGCGAATATAGCAATCAGCCCCAGCATTTT
CASSSDSEYSNQPQHF
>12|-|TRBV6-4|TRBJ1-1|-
TGTGCCAGCAGGGGGGTTGGCACTGAAGCTTTCTTT
CASRGVGTEAFF
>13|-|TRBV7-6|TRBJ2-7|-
TGTGCCAGCAGCCTCACTCATGACTACGAGCAGTACTTC
CASSLTHDYEQYF
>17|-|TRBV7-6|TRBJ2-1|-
TGTGCCAGCAGCTTAGCGAAGATTGGGGGCGCCGGTAATGAGCAGTTCTTC
CASSLAKIGGAGNEQFF
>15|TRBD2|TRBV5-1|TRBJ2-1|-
TGCGCCAGCAGCTTGGGCAGCGGGATGGGGGATGAGCAGTTCTTC
CASSLGSGMGDEQFF
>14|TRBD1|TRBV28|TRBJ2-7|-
TGTGCCAGCAGTTTGACAGGGAATTCCTACGAGCAGTACTTC
CASSLTGNSYEQYF
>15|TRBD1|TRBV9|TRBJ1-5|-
TGTGCCAGCAGCGCCGCGGACAGGCCCAATCAGCCCCAGCATTTT
CASSAADRPNQPQHF
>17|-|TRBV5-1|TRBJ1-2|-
TGCGCCAGCAGCTTGGTACTTCAGGGGCCTCCTAACTATGGCTACACCTTC
CASSLVLQGPPNYGYTF
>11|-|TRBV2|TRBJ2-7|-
TGTGCCACCGCCGATTTGTACGAGCAGTACTTC
CATADLYEQYF
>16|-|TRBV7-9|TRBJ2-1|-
TGTGCCAGCAGCCAGAACAGGGTGAGCTCCTACAATGAGCAGTTCTTC
CASSQNRVSSYNEQFF
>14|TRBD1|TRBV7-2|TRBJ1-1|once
TGTGCCAGCGGTCGGACAGGGCCGTTGACTGAAGCTTTCTTT
CASGRTGPLTEAFF
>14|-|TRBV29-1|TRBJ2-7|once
TGCAGCGTGTTTCTTACAGGGCCCACCTACGAGCAGTACTTC
CSVFLTGPTYEQYF
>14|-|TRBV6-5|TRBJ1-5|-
TGTGCCAGCAGTTGGTCAGTAACTCATCAGCCCCAGCATTTT
CASSWSVTHQPQHF